Each of the 32 T cell receptor beta chains below was sequenced from the same sample in a study of shared clonotypes between healthy human individuals. Sequencing was performed with immunoSEQ multiplex PCR; in TCRdb, only in-frame clones are kept and a portion is missing. The profile shows 2 million or so clones, 95% of them singletons. The sample comprised naive CD4+ T cells sorted from blood. Sample subset: CD45RA+ positively selected. The receptor set was obtained from a man aged 18 to 29 in good health.

V usage is TRBV6-5 and J usage is TRBJ1-5, with no clear D. Trimming shortened V by 0 bases and J by 6 bases, and 6 bases separated the two germline ends. CDR1 is MNHEY and CDR2 is SVGAGI in the germline V gene. The CDR3 extends over 13 amino acids. The CDR3 nucleotides read TGTGCCAGCAGTTACTCGTACAGTCAGCCCCAGCATTTT. It encodes CASSYSYSQPQHF.

This clone was counted only a few times. The same CDR3 is also encoded by other DNA sequences in this sample. The rearrangement joins TRBV5-1 to TRBJ2-5, with 7 bases lining up with TRBD1. The CDR3 is 14 amino acids. After removal of 3 bases from V and 1 base from J, the junction contained 3 bases not matched to a gene. The V gene's germline CDR1 is SGHRS and CDR2 YFSETQ. CDR3 nucleotide sequence: TGCGCCAGCAGCTCCGGGACAGCCCAAGAGACCCAGTACTTC. Protein sequence: CASSSGTAQETQYF.

The chain links TRBV12-5 to TRBJ2-1, with 8 bases fitting TRBD1. The trim removed 5 bases at V and 5 bases at J, leaving 11 bases unmatched. The CDR3 extends over 16 amino acids. CDR1 and CDR2 from the germline V gene are LGHNT and FRNRAP. The CDR3 sequence is CASGNSDRVAHNEQFF. The CDR3 DNA reads as TGTGCTAGTGGTAATTCGGACAGGGTAGCCCACAATGAGCAGTTCTTC.

In DNA, the CDR3 is TGTGCCAGCAGCTTGGAGGTCAGGGGAGAGACCCAGTACTTC. Translated, it gives CASSLEVRGETQYF. The chain joins TRBV5-6 to TRBJ2-5, with a possible D match to TRBD1 (6 bases). This CDR3 is built from 14 residues. The V gene lost 0 bases and the J gene lost 4 bases, with 10 bases spanning the gap. Germline V CDR1 and CDR2: SGHDT, YYEEEE.

In the case of this clone: This same CDR3 is encoded by further DNA sequences in the sample. J is TRBJ1-2 and V is TRBV18; the D is unclear. The CDR3 has 13 residues. Trimming pared 3 bases from V and 2 bases from J, leaving 7 bases between. Germline V gene data show CDR1 as KGHSH and CDR2 as LQKENI. CDR3 sequence: CASSPDANYGYTF. The DNA for the CDR3 is TGTGCCAGCTCACCTGACGCCAACTATGGCTACACCTTC.

The chain is built from TRBV30 and TRBJ1-5; no definite D call. Germline CDR1 is GTSNPN and CDR2 is SVGIG (reference sequence). The CDR3 is 15 amino acids. Trimming shortened V by 1 base and J by 4 bases, and 14 bases separated the two germline ends. The CDR3 coding sequence is TGTGCCTGGAGTGAGGCCCAGAGTATTAATCAGCCCCAGCATTTT. Amino acid sequence: CAWSEAQSINQPQHF.

A few counts support this clone. The chain has TRBV25-1 and TRBJ2-7, with TRBD1 matching 8 bases. J lost 8 bases, V lost 3 bases, and 12 bases had no gene match. Germline V gene data show CDR1 as MGHDK and CDR2 as SYGVNS. This CDR3 spans 15 amino acids. CDR3 in DNA: TGTGCCAGCAGTGATTTCGAGGGACAGGTTAACAAGCAGTACTTC. Translated: CASSDFEGQVNKQYF.

The CDR3 loop is CASRRGHGIYEQYF. The CDR3 DNA reads as TGTGCCAGCAGAAGAGGACACGGGATCTACGAGCAGTACTTC. The chain employs TRBV6-5 and TRBJ2-7; D might be TRBD1 or TRBD2, each matching 5 bases. Germline V CDR1 and CDR2: MNHEY, SVGAGI. Trimming cost V 6 bases and J 3 bases, with 15 bases left between them. The CDR3 runs 14 residues.

DNA of the CDR3: TGCGCCAGCAGCGAGGGAGGGGGACAGGTCTACGAGCAGTACTTC. Translating it yields CASSEGGGQVYEQYF. J is TRBJ2-7 and V is TRBV5-1; possible D gene TRBD1, 8 bases. Germline V lookup: CDR1 SGHRS, CDR2 YFSETQ. V was cut by 4 bases and J by 3 bases, with 17 bases left in between. This CDR3 region has 15 residues. The entire variable domain, with the rest obtained from reference TRBV5-1 and TRBJ2-7, is as follows: KAGVTQTPRYLIKTRGQQVTLSCSPISGHRSVSWYQQTPGQGLQFLFEYFSETQRNKGNFPGRFSGRQFSNSRSEMNVSTLELGDSALYLCASSEGGGQVYEQYFGPGTRLTVT.

The chain combines TRBV2 with TRBJ2-5, with unresolved D. CDR1 and CDR2 (germline): SNHLY, FYNNEI. CDR3 size: 13 residues. The V gene lost 8 bases and the J gene lost 1 base, with 11 bases spanning the gap. The chain's CDR3 is CASLDGPQETQYF. In DNA, the CDR3 is TGTGCCAGCTTAGACGGCCCCCAAGAGACCCAGTACTTC.

V gene TRBV11-2 combines with J gene TRBJ1-3, with D unclear. V lost 5 bases to trimming and J lost 0 bases, with 8 bases between them. Germline assignment: CDR1 SGHAT and CDR2 FQNNGV. The CDR3 contains 14 residues. The CDR3 bases are TGTGCCAGCAGCATCATCGGCTCTGGAAACACCATATATTTT. Its protein product is CASSIIGSGNTIYF.

The chain is built from TRBV2 and TRBJ1-5; D unclear. There are 15 residues in the CDR3. Trimming took 1 base from V and 6 from J, leaving 13 bases between them. Germline V gives CDR1 SNHLY, CDR2 FYNNEI. The CDR3 region is CASSEGSMGSQPQHF. CDR3 coding DNA: TGTGCCAGCAGTGAAGGAAGCATGGGAAGTCAGCCCCAGCATTTT.

In its sample, this clone was seen once. This chain uses TRBV28 with TRBJ2-2, with 8 positions matching TRBD2. In germline, CDR1 is MDHEN, CDR2 SYDVKM. After removal of 7 bases from V and 2 bases from J, the junction contained 12 bases not matched to a gene. The CDR3 covers 17 residues. This chain's CDR3 is CASTTRSGGANTGELFF. The CDR3 DNA reads TGTGCCAGCACCACCCGGAGCGGGGGTGCCAACACCGGGGAGCTGTTTTTT.

The V gene is TRBV5-4, the J gene TRBJ2-5, with 14 bases matching TRBD2. V trimming: 4 bases; J trimming: 1 base; junction bases outside the gene matches: 3. Germline CDR1 SGHNT, CDR2 YYREEE (reference sequence). This CDR3 has 16 residues. The CDR3 is CASSRGTSGSQETQYF. The DNA of the CDR3 is TGTGCCAGCAGCCGCGGGACTAGCGGGAGCCAAGAGACCCAGTACTTC.

The CDR3 DNA follows: TGCGCCAGCAGCTTGGGTGCCGGGCGGGGAACTAATGAAAAACTGTTTTTT. Translating gives CASSLGAGRGTNEKLFF. V is TRBV5-1 and J is TRBJ1-4; D uncertain. Trimming stripped 0 bases from V and 1 base from J, with 13 bases between. Germline-derived CDR1 and CDR2 are SGHRS and YFSETQ. This CDR3 has 17 residues.

This clone was recorded once. V is TRBV4-3 and J is TRBJ1-1; 8 bases are a match to TRBD1. Germline values: CDR1 LGHNA, CDR2 YSLEER. J gave up 6 bases and V 0 bases, and 6 bases lay outside the gene matches. This CDR3 has 15 amino acids. CDR3 loop: CASSQEDRDGAEAFF. CDR3 DNA: TGCGCCAGCAGCCAAGAGGACAGGGATGGCGCTGAAGCTTTCTTT.

The chain has TRBV5-6 and TRBJ1-1; maybe TRBD1 (5 bases). The CDR3 totals 14 residues. V shed 4 bases and J shed 0 bases, with 10 bases lying between them. Germline V CDR1 and CDR2: SGHDT, YYEEEE. CDR3 sequence (DNA): TGTGCCAGCAGCCTGGGACTCCTGAACACTGAAGCTTTCTTT. Translated: CASSLGLLNTEAFF.

The rearrangement links TRBV2 to TRBJ2-7; no clear D gene. Trimming cost V 3 bases and J 2 bases, with 11 bases left between them. Germline V gene data show CDR1 as SNHLY and CDR2 as FYNNEI. CDR3 length equals 14 residues. CDR3 in amino acids: CASSDSGSTYEQYF. The CDR3, as DNA: TGTGCCAGCAGTGATTCGGGCAGTACCTACGAGCAGTACTTC.

CDR3 DNA: TGTGCCAGCTCACCAATAGAAACCTACGAGCAGTACTTC. This sequence encodes CASSPIETYEQYF. The J gene is TRBJ2-7, the V gene TRBV18; D remains unclear. Germline CDR1 and CDR2: KGHSH and LQKENI. V was clipped by 2 bases and J by 2 bases, with 7 bases between them. This CDR3 comprises 13 residues. The full variable domain, its missing parts supplied by reference TRBV18 and TRBJ2-7, is NAGVMQNPRHLVRRRGQEARLRCSPMKGHSHVYWYRQLPEEGLKFMVYLQKENIIDESGMPKERFSAEFPKEGPSILRIQQVVRGDSAAYFCASSPIETYEQYFGPGTRLTVT.

This clone turned up a few times. The genes are TRBV19 and TRBJ1-6; D unresolved. Germline assignment: CDR1 LNHDA and CDR2 SQIVND (reference sequence). The CDR3 loop spans 13 amino acids. Trimming removed 6 bases at V and 11 bases at J, with 14 bases between. The DNA for the CDR3 is TGTGCCAGTAGACCGGACCCAATAGCACCCCTCCACTTT. It encodes CASRPDPIAPLHF.

J is TRBJ1-6 and V is TRBV2, with 9 bases identical to TRBD1. Germline lookup yields CDR1 SNHLY and CDR2 FYNNEI. J gave up 9 bases and V 5 bases, and 8 bases lay outside the gene matches. The CDR3 totals 15 residues. DNA of the CDR3: TGTGCCAGCAGTATTACCGGGACAGGGACTTCACCCCTCCACTTT. Residues: CASSITGTGTSPLHF. Full variable domain (outside the CDR3, taken from reference TRBV2 and TRBJ1-6): EPEVTQTPSHQVTQMGQEVILRCVPISNHLYFYWYRQILGQKVEFLVSFYNNEISEKSEIFDDQFSVERPDGSNFTLKIRSTKLEDSAMYFCASSITGTGTSPLHFGNGTRLTVT.

Regarding this clone: This sample includes further DNA sequences coding for the same CDR3. The chain employs TRBV5-1 and TRBJ2-7; 12 bases are shared with TRBD2. The germline gives CDR1 SGHRS, CDR2 YFSETQ. V trimming: 4 bases; J trimming: 6 bases; junction bases outside the gene matches: 5. There are 14 residues in the CDR3. CDR3 in DNA: TGCGCCAGCAGCCTAGCGGGAGGGCCGGGCGAGCAGTACTTC. Translated: CASSLAGGPGEQYF.

The chain couples TRBV7-2 to TRBJ2-3; D may be TRBD1 (6 bases). V was pared by 5 bases and J by 7 bases, with 13 bases between. The CDR3 contains 13 residues. CDR1 is SGHTA and CDR2 is FQGNSA in the germline V gene. The DNA of the CDR3 is TGTGCCAGCAGCCTGAACAGGGCCAATACGCAGTATTTT. Its protein product is CASSLNRANTQYF.

V gene TRBV6-1 combines with J gene TRBJ2-7; either TRBD1 or TRBD2 may fit D (6 bases each). Trimming cost V 1 base and J 0 bases, with 13 bases left between them. CDR1 is MNHNS and CDR2 is SASEGT in the germline V gene. There are 16 residues in the CDR3. The CDR3 DNA reads as TGTGCCAGCAGTGAAGGCGAGGGGGGCTCCTCCTACGAGCAGTACTTC. It is translated as CASSEGEGGSSYEQYF.

The CDR3 protein is CASSVSSGRAINEQFF. The CDR3 nucleotides read TGTGCCAGCAGCGTTTCTAGCGGGAGGGCCATCAATGAGCAGTTCTTC. The J gene is TRBJ2-1, the V gene TRBV9; the match to TRBD2 covers 12 bases. Germline values: CDR1 SGDLS, CDR2 YYNGEE. The CDR3 covers 16 residues. The V segment lost 2 bases and the J segment 6 bases; nucleotides outside the gene matches: 6. The variable domain in full, completed from reference TRBV9 and TRBJ2-1, reads DSGVTQTPKHLITATGQRVTLRCSPRSGDLSVYWYQQSLDQGLQFLIQYYNGEERAKGNILERFSAQQFPDLHSELNLSSLELGDSALYFCASSVSSGRAINEQFFGPGTRLTVL.

V is TRBV6-5 and J is TRBJ2-7; 7 nucleotides match TRBD1. Per germline, CDR1 MNHEY and CDR2 SVGAGI. The J segment lost 7 bases and the V segment lost 10 bases, leaving 7 bases of the junction unmatched. The CDR3 has 11 residues. CDR3 DNA: TGTGCCACCCAGAGGGGGCGGGAGCAGTACTTC. Encoded protein: CATQRGREQYF.

V usage is TRBV7-9 and J usage is TRBJ2-5; a weak D match, TRBD1 (5 bases). Germline V gene lookup returns CDR1 SEHNR and CDR2 FQNEAQ (reference sequence). V gave up 4 bases and J gave up 1 base, with 19 bases separating them. There are 17 residues in the CDR3. In DNA form, the CDR3 reads TGTGCCAGCAGCTCCTCCCGGTACAGGATAAGCCAAGAGACCCAGTACTTC. Translating it yields CASSSSRYRISQETQYF.

This clone was detected once. The gene calls are TRBV10-3 and TRBJ1-5, with 8 bases that match TRBD1. The trim removed 11 bases at V and 2 bases at J, leaving 5 bases unmatched. The CDR3 runs to 13 residues. The germline gives CDR1 ENHRY, CDR2 SYGVKD. CDR3 residues: CASQGQGNQPQHF. The CDR3 DNA sequence: TGTGCCTCCCAGGGACAGGGCAATCAGCCCCAGCATTTT.

The chain combines TRBV10-3 with TRBJ2-7; 7 nucleotides line up with TRBD2. V was pared by 3 bases and J by 3 bases, with 5 bases of the junction left unmatched. The CDR3 length is 14 residues. Germline lookup yields CDR1 ENHRY and CDR2 SYGVKD. This CDR3 reads CAISELSGDYEQYF. The CDR3 DNA follows: TGTGCCATCAGTGAACTAAGCGGGGACTACGAGCAGTACTTC.

The V call is TRBV7-9, the J call TRBJ1-1; the D gene is possibly TRBD1 (6 bases). CDR1 and CDR2 (germline): SEHNR, FQNEAQ (reference sequence). The CDR3 runs 14 residues. The V gene lost 5 bases and the J gene lost 1 base, with 11 bases spanning the gap. The CDR3 here is CASSRTEWNTEAFF. CDR3 DNA sequence: TGTGCCAGCAGCCGGACAGAGTGGAACACTGAAGCTTTCTTT. The full variable domain, completed using reference TRBV7-9 and TRBJ1-1, is DTGVSQNPRHKITKRGQNVTFRCDPISEHNRLYWYRQTLGQGPEFLTYFQNEAQLEKSRLLSDRFSAERPKGSFSTLEIQRTEQGDSAMYLCASSRTEWNTEAFFGQGTRLTVV.

The rearrangement joins TRBV30 to TRBJ2-4, with TRBD1 matching 8 bases. The CDR3 has 13 amino acids. Trimming removed 2 bases from V and 6 bases from J; junction bases left unmatched: 3. Germline V lookup: CDR1 GTSNPN, CDR2 SVGIG (reference sequence). The CDR3 loop reads CAWSPDRGNIQYF. The CDR3 nucleotides read TGTGCCTGGAGTCCTGACAGGGGAAACATTCAGTACTTC.

This chain links TRBV6-1 with TRBJ2-7, with D perhaps matching TRBD2 (6 bases). CDR3 size: 18 residues. Germline V gene sequence: CDR1 MNHNS, CDR2 SASEGT. The V and J ends lost 1 base and 2 bases respectively, with 21 bases between them. The CDR3 spells CASSEGGTLGPHPYEQYF. CDR3 nucleotide sequence: TGTGCCAGCAGTGAAGGGGGGACTCTGGGGCCCCACCCCTACGAGCAGTACTTC.